Following are 10 T cell receptor beta chains from one sample sequenced in a study of Graves' ophthalmopathy and Graves' hyperthyroidism. Amplification from RNA transcripts yielded the TCR beta CDR3 regions. HTBI primers served in a first-round RT-PCR, which a second-round multiplex PCR followed. TCRdb re-called the multiplex PCR reads with MiXCR, one entry per CDR3 protein. The profile shows some 1.1 million distinct CDR3 sequences, 36% of them singletons. Sequencing was performed on peripheral blood or thyroid tissue (not recorded which). Source of these receptors: an adult man with Graves' hyperthyroidism.

This clonotype was recorded many times. The V gene is TRBV20-1, the J gene TRBJ1-2; 9 positions agree with TRBD1. The CDR3 extends over 13 amino acids. Per germline, CDR1 DFQATT and CDR2 SNEGSKA (reference sequence). After removal of 6 bases from V and 3 bases from J, the junction contained 5 bases not matched to a gene. CDR3 coding DNA: TGCAGTGCAGGGACAGGGAAGGACTATGGCTACACCTTC. Protein product: CSAGTGKDYGYTF.

This clonotype showed up just a few times. The chain uses TRBV7-9 and TRBJ1-5, with no clear D. The V gene lost 1 base and the J gene lost 6 bases, with 13 bases spanning the gap. This CDR3 is built from 15 residues. The germline V gene encodes CDR1 SEHNR and CDR2 FQNEAQ (reference sequence). For the CDR3, the DNA is TGTGCCAGCAGCTTAGTCCCTCGGACGAGTCAGCCCCAGCATTTT. This codes for CASSLVPRTSQPQHF.

In its sample, this clonotype was seen many times. The chain has TRBV7-2 and TRBJ1-2; weak D call: TRBD1 (5 bases). CDR3 length equals 13 residues. Germline loops: CDR1 SGHTA, CDR2 FQGNSA. V shed 6 bases and J shed 6 bases, with 14 bases lying between them. The CDR3 DNA sequence: TGTGCCAGCAGGGGTGGGACGGGGGATGGCTACACCTTC. As protein: CASRGGTGDGYTF.

In regard to this clonotype: A much larger clone lies one base from this, so it may be a read error. V usage is TRBV7-9 and J usage is TRBJ2-7; D is uncertain. Germline V gene data show CDR1 as SEHNR and CDR2 as FQNEAQ (reference sequence). The CDR3 contains 17 residues. The CDR3 spells CASNLDFGSRRFYEQYF. DNA of the CDR3: TGTGCCAGCAACTTAGATTTCGGGTCACGACGGTTCTACGAGCAGTACTTC.

V and J are TRBV7-9 and TRBJ1-2; tentative D call: TRBD1 (6 bases). V dropped 0 bases and J dropped 7 bases, with 15 bases sitting between them. Germline V CDR1 and CDR2: SEHNR, FQNEAQ (reference sequence). This CDR3 spans 15 amino acids. CDR3 in amino acids: CASSLAFAGEAGYTF. The CDR3 coding sequence is TGTGCCAGCAGCTTAGCTTTCGCAGGGGAGGCTGGCTACACCTTC.

The CDR3 nucleotides are TGCAGCGTCTCCCGGGGGGGTAATGAAAAACTGTTTTTT. It codes for CSVSRGGNEKLFF. This sequence joins TRBV29-1 and TRBJ1-4; TRBD1 might be the D (5 bases). Germline V gives CDR1 SQVTM, CDR2 ANQGSEA. The CDR3 has 13 residues. V was cut by 6 bases and J by 4 bases, with 12 bases left in between.

Many counts were recorded for this clonotype. The chain combines TRBV7-8 with TRBJ1-6; D gene uncertain. This CDR3 comprises 15 residues. With 6 bases removed from V and 5 bases from J, the gap between germline ends came to 14 bases. Germline V gives CDR1 SGHVS, CDR2 FQNEAQ. The CDR3, as DNA: TGTGCCAGCAGAACGGCAGGAGGGAATAATTCACCCCTCCACTTT. Translation gives CASRTAGGNNSPLHF. Supplemented by reference TRBV7-8 and TRBJ1-6, the full variable domain reads GAGVSQSPRYKVAKRGQDVALRCDPISGHVSLFWYQQALGQGPEFLTYFQNEAQLDKSGLPSDRFFAERPEGSVSTLKIQRTQQEDSAVYLCASRTAGGNNSPLHFGNGTRLTVT.

This clonotype has only a few counts. The CDR3 spells CSVEVGPGIGQYF. CDR3 bases: TGCAGCGTTGAAGTGGGCCCCGGCATCGGGCAGTATTTT. V usage is TRBV29-1 and J usage is TRBJ2-3; D gene unclear. Germline values: CDR1 SQVTM, CDR2 ANQGSEA. Trimming cost V 1 base and J 11 bases, with 16 bases left between them. The CDR3 extends over 13 amino acids.

CDR3 DNA: TGTGCCAGCAGTTTAGGAAGGGGGGGCCTCAATCAGCCCCAGCATTTT. Amino acids: CASSLGRGGLNQPQHF. This rearrangement joins TRBV12-3 or TRBV12-4 to TRBJ1-5; TRBD1 is a possible D gene (6 bases). The CDR3 covers 16 residues. Trimming shortened V by 1 base and J by 3 bases, and 13 bases separated the two germline ends.

J is TRBJ2-5 and V is TRBV7-2, with 15 nucleotides matching TRBD2. This CDR3 has 18 residues. CDR1 SGHTA and CDR2 FQGNSA come from the germline V gene. V was pared by 8 bases and J by 2 bases, with 12 bases of the junction left unmatched. The DNA for the CDR3 is TGTGCCAGCTCACCCCGCCCGGGACTAGCGGGAGGTCAAGAGACCCAGTACTTC. It encodes CASSPRPGLAGGQETQYF.